Each of the 17 T cell receptor beta chains below was sequenced from the same sample in a study of T cells in localized non-small cell lung cancer. Data came from immunoSEQ multiplex PCR; TCRdb stores just in-frame clones and leaves some out. Of fewer than 20,000 clones listed, about four fifths were seen once; the top ten hold more than 30%. Sequenced material: peripheral blood, taken before any cancer treatment. The receptor source for this set is a male donor aged 60 or over with stage I lung adenocarcinoma.

The chain employs TRBV19 and TRBJ1-5; D perhaps matches TRBD1 (5 bases). Germline V gene sequence: CDR1 LNHDA, CDR2 SQIVND (reference sequence). V was pared by 3 bases and J by 6 bases, with 12 bases between. The CDR3 has 14 residues. The CDR3 coding sequence is TGTGCCAGTAGTATTATGGGGCCAGGTCAGCCCCAGCATTTT. Encoded protein: CASSIMGPGQPQHF. The variable domain in full, with the rest retrieved from reference TRBV19 and TRBJ1-5, is DGGITQSPKYLFRKEGQNVTLSCEQNLNHDAMYWYRQDPGQGLRLIYYSQIVNDFQKGDIAEGYSVSREKKESFPLTVTSAQKNPTAFYLCASSIMGPGQPQHFGDGTRLSIL.

The chain joins TRBV6-6 to TRBJ1-1; unclear D gene. The CDR3 has 12 residues. CDR1 and CDR2 from the germline V gene are MNHNY and SVGAGI (reference sequence). V was clipped by 7 bases and J by 2 bases, with 8 bases between them. The chain's CDR3 is CASTNKNTEAFF. For the CDR3, the DNA is TGTGCCAGCACCAATAAAAACACTGAAGCTTTCTTT.

The genes are TRBV7-8 and TRBJ2-5; tentatively, D is TRBD2 (5 bases). V was pared by 3 bases and J by 5 bases, with 16 bases between. Germline CDR1 SGHVS, CDR2 FQNEAQ. This CDR3 is 15 amino acids long. The CDR3 DNA follows: TGTGCCAGCAGCTTCCTGGGCAGGAGAGGGGAGACCCAGTACTTC. It codes for CASSFLGRRGETQYF.

The chain combines TRBV5-1 with TRBJ2-2, with D uncertain. V gave up 2 bases and J gave up 6 bases, with 8 bases separating them. This CDR3 has 13 residues. CDR1 is SGHRS and CDR2 is YFSETQ in the germline V gene. The CDR3 reads CASSFLDPGELFF. The CDR3 coding sequence is TGCGCCAGCAGCTTCTTGGATCCCGGGGAGCTGTTTTTT.

The chain combines TRBV19 with TRBJ1-5; D gene unclear. There are 13 residues in the CDR3. CDR1 and CDR2 from the germline V gene are LNHDA and SQIVND (reference sequence). The V end was cut by 7 bases, the J end by 3 bases, with 10 bases between. CDR3 residues: CASTPEFNQPQHF. CDR3 DNA: TGTGCCAGTACCCCGGAGTTCAATCAGCCCCAGCATTTT. The whole variable domain, filled in from reference TRBV19 and TRBJ1-5, reads DGGITQSPKYLFRKEGQNVTLSCEQNLNHDAMYWYRQDPGQGLRLIYYSQIVNDFQKGDIAEGYSVSREKKESFPLTVTSAQKNPTAFYLCASTPEFNQPQHFGDGTRLSIL.

V is TRBV27 and J is TRBJ1-2, with 7 bases aligning to TRBD1. Per germline, CDR1 MNHEY and CDR2 SMNVEV (reference sequence). The V segment lost 5 bases and the J segment 4 bases; nucleotides outside the gene matches: 10. CDR3 length: 15 residues. In nucleotides, the CDR3 is TGTGCCAGCAGTATAAGGACAGGAAACTTCTATGGCTACACCTTC. As protein: CASSIRTGNFYGYTF.

The gene calls are TRBV28 and TRBJ2-7; D remains unclear. This CDR3 is built from 11 residues. CDR1 MDHEN and CDR2 SYDVKM come from the germline V gene. Trimming took 2 bases from V and 6 from J, leaving 5 bases between them. The CDR3 DNA sequence: TGTGCCAGCAGTTTAACATCCGAGCAGTACTTC. It yields the protein CASSLTSEQYF.

The V and J genes are TRBV11-1 and TRBJ1-2; unclear D gene. The germline V gene has CDR1 SGHAT and CDR2 FQDESV (reference sequence). Trimming removed 4 bases at V and 7 bases at J, with 10 bases between. The CDR3 covers 12 residues. The chain's CDR3 is CASSSRIGGYTF. CDR3 sequence (DNA): TGTGCCAGCAGCTCCCGGATTGGTGGCTACACCTTC.

The rearrangement uses TRBV9 and TRBJ2-1; TRBD1 agrees at 9 bases. The ends lost 5 bases at V and 0 bases at J; junction bases unmatched: 21. Germline CDR1 and CDR2: SGDLS and YYNGEE. The CDR3 spans 21 residues. The CDR3 spells CASSYTGTGILRGYSYNEQFF. CDR3 in DNA: TGTGCCAGCAGTTACACCGGGACAGGGATCTTGCGGGGCTACTCCTACAATGAGCAGTTCTTC.

The sample holds one count of this clone. The junction departs from germline at one end; a sequencing error may be responsible. The rearrangement uses TRBV15 and TRBJ2-4; D may correspond to TRBD1 or TRBD2 (5 bases each). The CDR3 loop spans 13 amino acids. Germline CDR1 LNHNV, CDR2 YYDKDF (reference sequence). DNA for the CDR3: TGTGCCACCAGCAGAGATGTTAGGGACGACCCACTCTTC. This translates into CATSRDVRDDPLF.

V gene TRBV28 combines with J gene TRBJ2-4; 8 bases fit TRBD1. The V segment lost 4 bases and the J segment 0 bases; nucleotides outside the gene matches: 11. Germline assignment: CDR1 MDHEN and CDR2 SYDVKM. The CDR3 contains 18 residues. The CDR3 is CASSYNPGQGAAKNIQYF. The CDR3 DNA reads TGTGCCAGCAGTTACAACCCCGGTCAGGGGGCAGCCAAAAACATTCAGTACTTC.

This clone was observed a few times. This chain joins TRBV4-2 and TRBJ1-1, with D tentatively TRBD1 (6 bases). The CDR3 consists of 13 residues. CDR1 and CDR2 (germline): LGHNA, YNFKEQ. Trimming shortened V by 0 bases and J by 11 bases, and 13 bases separated the two germline ends. The CDR3 DNA is TGTGCCAGCAGCCAAGATCCGGGGGCTGGGGCTTTCTTT. It specifies CASSQDPGAGAFF.

The chain is built from TRBV29-1 and TRBJ2-4; 12 bases are a match to TRBD2. This CDR3 spans 13 amino acids. Trimming took 4 bases from V and 10 from J; bases not matched to a gene: 5. Germline CDR1 SQVTM, CDR2 ANQGSEA. CDR3 DNA sequence: TGCAGCGTTGGGACTAGCGGGGTCGGGATTCAGTACTTC. Its protein is CSVGTSGVGIQYF.

This clone showed up just a few times. CDR3 DNA sequence: TGTGCCAGTAACGCGGGCCCGGGCTACACCTTC. This translates into CASNAGPGYTF. V and J are TRBV19 and TRBJ1-2; D is undetermined. The CDR3 has 11 residues. Germline CDR1 LNHDA, CDR2 SQIVND (reference sequence). V was clipped by 7 bases and J by 8 bases, with 11 bases between them. The full variable domain, in which reference TRBV19 and TRBJ1-2 provide the parts outside the CDR3, is DGGITQSPKYLFRKEGQNVTLSCEQNLNHDAMYWYRQDPGQGLRLIYYSQIVNDFQKGDIAEGYSVSREKKESFPLTVTSAQKNPTAFYLCASNAGPGYTFGSGTRLTVV.

This clone has just a few counts. The chain combines TRBV6-1 with TRBJ2-7; 9 nucleotides match TRBD2. In germline, CDR1 is MNHNS, CDR2 SASEGT. V shed 5 bases, J shed 6 bases, and the junction held 8 bases outside the gene matches. The CDR3 is 14 residues long. The CDR3 DNA follows: TGTGCCAGCAGTTATAGTAGCGGGAGTTCCGAGCAGTACTTC. Translation: CASSYSSGSSEQYF.

V gene TRBV10-3 combines with J gene TRBJ2-5; 8 bases agree with TRBD2. The V segment lost 2 bases and the J segment 4 bases; nucleotides outside the gene matches: 6. Germline V CDR1 and CDR2: ENHRY, SYGVKD. This CDR3 comprises 15 residues. The CDR3 loop is CAISELAGAGETQYF. CDR3 nucleotide sequence: TGTGCCATCAGTGAGCTAGCGGGTGCAGGAGAGACCCAGTACTTC.

This clone was counted a few times. The CDR3 protein is CATEGRPDLYGYTF. Here the CDR3 DNA reads TGTGCCACCGAGGGGCGGCCTGACCTCTATGGCTACACCTTC. This chain connects TRBV11-2 to TRBJ1-2; tentatively, D is TRBD1 (5 bases). Germline CDR1 and CDR2: SGHAT and FQNNGV. This CDR3 has 14 residues. Trimming removed 10 bases at V and 4 bases at J, with 19 bases between.